Described below is a single T cell receptor beta chain sequence and its context. CDR1 and CDR2 from the germline V gene are KGHSH and LQKENI. The CDR3 loop spans 15 amino acids. Unmatched junction bases numbered 7, after V lost 3 bases and J lost 5 bases. This sample was included in a study of blood T cell repertoires in COVID-19. Sequenced by immunoSEQ multiplex PCR; TCRdb stores in-frame clones only, minus some. Of more than 200,000 clones listed, over 80% were seen once; the top ten hold roughly 3%. The TCR was taken from a man younger than 45 with COVID-19, enrolled during active disease. V is TRBV18 and J is TRBJ1-1; 9 bases line up with TRBD1. Sequenced sample: peripheral blood. This CDR3 reads CASSPNRGRGTEAFF. The CDR3 DNA reads as TGTGCCAGCTCACCTAACAGGGGGCGCGGTACTGAAGCTTTCTTT.